The clone carrying this T cell receptor beta chain has only one observation. Its cognate antigen is unknown. Here immunoSEQ multiplex PCR was the method, and the copy in TCRdb shows in-frame clones only, minus some. The repertoire holds about 6,000 clones, with approximately 80% as singletons. This entry comes from a study of brain metastases from non-small cell lung cancer. Overall study findings and caveats: Fewer infiltrating T cells were found in brain metastases than primaries. Compared with their matched primary tumors, roughly two thirds of brain metastases showed expanded T-cell clones.

The length of the CDR3 is 16 residues. Germline loops: CDR1 SGHTA, CDR2 FQGNSA. J lost 1 base, V lost 5 bases, and 10 bases had no gene match. This clonotype was sampled from a donor at least 40 years old with non-small cell lung cancer. The material sequenced was primary lung tumor tissue. J is TRBJ2-7 and V is TRBV7-2; TRBD1 aligns across 8 bases. This CDR3 reads CASSLRTGLISYEQYF. The CDR3 DNA sequence: TGTGCCAGCAGCCTACGGACAGGGTTAATTTCCTACGAGCAGTACTTC.